This T cell receptor (beta chain) was identified in a study of tumour-infiltrating T cells in Burkitt lymphoma. Study background: Productive clonality predicted overall and progression-free survival.

Sequencing used immunoSEQ multiplex PCR; TCRdb keeps in-frame clones, though not all of them. The data hold 13,000 to 15,000 clones, with 65% to 90% observed a single time. The sample taken for sequencing was tumor tissue. The receptor was derived from a human donor with diffuse large B-cell lymphoma.

The CDR3 DNA reads as TGTGCCAGCAGCTTCGAGGTGGGGGTCACAGATACGCAGTATTTT. It translates to CASSFEVGVTDTQYF. This chain uses TRBV7-6 with TRBJ2-3; D could derive from TRBD1 or TRBD2 (5 bases each). From germline, CDR1 is SGHVS and CDR2 FNYEAQ. V was pared by 3 bases and J by 2 bases, with 12 bases between. The CDR3 has 15 amino acids.